The source of this T cell receptor beta chain is a study of healthy donors' naive CD4 and CD8 T cells. Comment on this clonotype: Antigen specificity is unknown. The junction shows a germline mismatch at one end, possibly a read error.

General study points: Negatively charged CDR3s marked CD8+ lineage; positively charged CDR3s marked CD4+ lineage. A reported CD4+/CD8+ bias affected most V and J genes in naive cells.

The CDR3 is 12 amino acids. The germline V gene has CDR1 SQVTM and CDR2 ANQGSEA. CD4+CD8-CD45RO-CD45RA+ cells were naive CD4+; CD8+CD4-CD45RA+CD27bright cells were naive CD8+. Each TCR library used 500 ng of total RNA and a linear amplification protocol. Via MiXCR, TCRdb re-called the reads, giving one row per CDR3 protein. The sample has 150,000 to 200,000 distinct CDR3 sequences, about 76% seen once; the top ten hold roughly 2.4%. The TCR sequence derives from a pool of human donors in good health; the sample pools cells from several healthy donors. The V and J genes are TRBV29-1 and TRBJ2-1, with D unclear. Material: naive CD4+ and CD8+ T cells sorted from blood, pooled from several donors. DNA of the CDR3: TGCAGCGTTGAACCCTCCTTCAATGAGCAGTTCTTC. Encoded protein: CSVEPSFNEQFF.